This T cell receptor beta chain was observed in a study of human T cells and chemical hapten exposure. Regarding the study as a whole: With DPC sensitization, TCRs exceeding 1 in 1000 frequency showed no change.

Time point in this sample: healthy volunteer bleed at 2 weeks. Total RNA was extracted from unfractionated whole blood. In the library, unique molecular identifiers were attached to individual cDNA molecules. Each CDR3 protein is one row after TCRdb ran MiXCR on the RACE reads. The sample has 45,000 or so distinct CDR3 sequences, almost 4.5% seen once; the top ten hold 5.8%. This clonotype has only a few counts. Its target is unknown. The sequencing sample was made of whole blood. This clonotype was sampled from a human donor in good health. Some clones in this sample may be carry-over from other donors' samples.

CDR3 bases: TGCAGCGTTGAAGAGGGACGCAACAATGAGCAGTTCTTC. Amino acid sequence: CSVEEGRNNEQFF. The chain is built from TRBV29-1 and TRBJ2-1, with D possibly being TRBD1 or TRBD2 (5 bases each). The ends were cut back, 0 bases at V and 5 bases at J, with 8 bases in the middle. Germline V CDR1 and CDR2: SQVTM, ANQGSEA. The CDR3 is made up of 13 amino acids.